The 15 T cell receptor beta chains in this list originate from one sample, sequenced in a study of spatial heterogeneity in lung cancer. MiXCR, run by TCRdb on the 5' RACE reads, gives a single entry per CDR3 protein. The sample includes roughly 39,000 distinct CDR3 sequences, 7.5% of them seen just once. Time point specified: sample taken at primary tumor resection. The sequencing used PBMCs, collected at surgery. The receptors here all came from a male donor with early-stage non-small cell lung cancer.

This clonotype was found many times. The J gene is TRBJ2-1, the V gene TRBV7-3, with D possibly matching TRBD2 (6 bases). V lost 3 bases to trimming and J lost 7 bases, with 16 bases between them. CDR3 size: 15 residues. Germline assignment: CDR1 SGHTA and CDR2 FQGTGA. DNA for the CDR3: TGTGCCAGCAGCTTTACCCGGGGACTGAGGAATGAGCAGTTCTTC. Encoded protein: CASSFTRGLRNEQFF.

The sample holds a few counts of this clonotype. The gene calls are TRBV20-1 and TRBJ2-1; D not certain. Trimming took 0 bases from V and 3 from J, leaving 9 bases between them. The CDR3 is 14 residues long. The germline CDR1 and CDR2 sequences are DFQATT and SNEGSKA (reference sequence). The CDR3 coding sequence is TGCAGTGCTAGAGATAGGGTCCACTACAATGAGCAGTTCTTC. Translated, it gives CSARDRVHYNEQFF.

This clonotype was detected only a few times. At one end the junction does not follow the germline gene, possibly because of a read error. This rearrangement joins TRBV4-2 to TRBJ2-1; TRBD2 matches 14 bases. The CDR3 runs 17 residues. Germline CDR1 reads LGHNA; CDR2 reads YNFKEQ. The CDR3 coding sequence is TGTGCCAGCAGCCAAGATTGGGGGACTAGCGGGAGAACCTATTCTATCTTC. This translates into CASSQDWGTSGRTYSIF.

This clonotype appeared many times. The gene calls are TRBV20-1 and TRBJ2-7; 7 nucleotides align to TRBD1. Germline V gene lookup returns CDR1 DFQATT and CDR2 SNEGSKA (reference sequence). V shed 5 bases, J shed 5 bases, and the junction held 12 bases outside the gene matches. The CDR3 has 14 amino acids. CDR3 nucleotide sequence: TGCAGTGCTCCATTCAAGACAGGGATGGACGAGCAGTACTTC. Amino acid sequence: CSAPFKTGMDEQYF.

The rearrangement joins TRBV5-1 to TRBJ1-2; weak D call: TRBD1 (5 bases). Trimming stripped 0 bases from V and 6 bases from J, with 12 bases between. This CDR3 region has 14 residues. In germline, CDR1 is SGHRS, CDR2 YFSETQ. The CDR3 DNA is TGCGCCAGCAGCTTGGAAAGGGGAAATAATGGCTACACCTTC. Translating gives CASSLERGNNGYTF.

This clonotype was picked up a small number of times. For the CDR3, the DNA is TGTGCCAGCAGCTTAAGCGGGGGGTATACCTACGAGCAGTACTTC. It translates to CASSLSGGYTYEQYF. The J gene is TRBJ2-7, the V gene TRBV7-3, with TRBD2 identical over 8 bases. The CDR3 runs to 15 residues. From germline, CDR1 is SGHTA and CDR2 FQGTGA. V gave up 1 base and J gave up 2 bases; unmatched junction bases: 4.

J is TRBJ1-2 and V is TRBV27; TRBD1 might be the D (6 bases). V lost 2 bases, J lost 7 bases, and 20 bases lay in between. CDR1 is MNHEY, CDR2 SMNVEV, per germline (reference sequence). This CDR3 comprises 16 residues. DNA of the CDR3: TGTGCCAGCAGTTTACAAAATCCGGGGGCGAAGAGTGGCTACACCTTC. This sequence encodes CASSLQNPGAKSGYTF.

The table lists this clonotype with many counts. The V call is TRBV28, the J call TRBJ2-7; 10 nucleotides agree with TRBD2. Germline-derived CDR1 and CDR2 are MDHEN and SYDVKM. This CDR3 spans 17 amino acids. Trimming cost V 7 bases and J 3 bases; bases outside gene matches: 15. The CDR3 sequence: CASTGRKSGRALYEQYV. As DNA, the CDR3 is TGTGCCAGCACGGGCAGAAAGAGCGGGAGGGCCCTCTACGAGCAGTACGTC.

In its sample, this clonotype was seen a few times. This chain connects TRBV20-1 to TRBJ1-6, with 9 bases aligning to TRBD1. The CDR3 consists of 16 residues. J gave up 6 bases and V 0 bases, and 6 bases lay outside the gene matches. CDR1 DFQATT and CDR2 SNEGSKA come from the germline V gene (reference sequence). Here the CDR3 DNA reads TGCAGTGCTAGAGATACAGGGGGCGCGTTTAATTCACCCCTCCACTTT. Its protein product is CSARDTGGAFNSPLHF.

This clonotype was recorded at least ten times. The CDR3 region has the DNA TGCAGCGTTGATTCAGGGACGTCGTCAGATACGCAGTATTTT. Protein product: CSVDSGTSSDTQYF. The chain recombines TRBV29-1 with TRBJ2-3; D possibly matches TRBD1 or TRBD2 (5 bases each). The CDR3 has 14 amino acids. Trimming removed 3 bases at V and 4 bases at J, with 14 bases between. Germline assignment: CDR1 SQVTM and CDR2 ANQGSEA.

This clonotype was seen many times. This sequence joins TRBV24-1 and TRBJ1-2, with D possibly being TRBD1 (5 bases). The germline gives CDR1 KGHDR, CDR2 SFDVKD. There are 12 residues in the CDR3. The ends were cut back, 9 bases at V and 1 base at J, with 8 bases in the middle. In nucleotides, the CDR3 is TGTGCCACCTCGGACAATAACTATGGCTACACCTTC. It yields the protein CATSDNNYGYTF.

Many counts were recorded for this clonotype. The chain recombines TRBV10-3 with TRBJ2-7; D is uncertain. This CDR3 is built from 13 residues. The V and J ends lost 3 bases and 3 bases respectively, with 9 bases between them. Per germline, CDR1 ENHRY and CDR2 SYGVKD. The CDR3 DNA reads TGTGCCATCAGTGAACGGCAGAACTACGAGCAGTACGTC. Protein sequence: CAISERQNYEQYV.

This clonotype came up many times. CDR3 residues: CASSFDESTDTQYF. DNA of the CDR3: TGTGCCAGCAGCTTCGACGAAAGCACAGATACGCAGTATTTT. The chain couples TRBV5-6 to TRBJ2-3; D uncertain. Trimming cost V 2 bases and J 0 bases, with 7 bases left between them. The CDR3 runs to 14 residues. Germline V gene lookup returns CDR1 SGHDT and CDR2 YYEEEE.

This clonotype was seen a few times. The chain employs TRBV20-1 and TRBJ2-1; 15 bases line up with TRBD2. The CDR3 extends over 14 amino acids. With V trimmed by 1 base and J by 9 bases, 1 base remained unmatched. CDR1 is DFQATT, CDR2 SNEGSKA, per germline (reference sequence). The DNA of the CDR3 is TGCAGTGCTAGAGGGACTAGCGGGAGGGGTGAGCAGTTCTTC. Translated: CSARGTSGRGEQFF.

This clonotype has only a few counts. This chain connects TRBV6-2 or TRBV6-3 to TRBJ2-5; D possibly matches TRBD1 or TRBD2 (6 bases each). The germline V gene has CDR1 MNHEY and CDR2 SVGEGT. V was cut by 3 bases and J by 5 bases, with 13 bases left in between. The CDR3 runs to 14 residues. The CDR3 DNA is TGTGCCAGCAGTTATTCGGGGGCGTGGGAGACCCAGTACTTC. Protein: CASSYSGAWETQYF.